The rows below give T cell receptor beta chains drawn from one sample of a study of beta chain features in type 1 diabetes. The method was immunoSEQ multiplex PCR; TCRdb's version includes in-frame clones alone and lacks a portion of them. This sample yields 900,000 or so clones, of which roughly a sixth are seen a single time; about 0.02% belongs to the top ten. The sample was naive CD4+ T cells from blood. Source of these receptors: a woman younger than 35 in good health. CDR3s include the opening cysteine and the closing phenylalanine or tryptophan. Fields, in order: CDR3 protein, CDR3 DNA, clone size, D gene, J gene, V gene. A D gene is named only where the DNA matches it firmly. Clone size is stated in some rows and not others, as once, few, many or a class when expanded.

CSATSGSNEQFF | TGCAGCGCCACTAGCGGGAGCAATGAGCAGTTCTTC | few | TRBD2 | TRBJ2-1 | TRBV29-1
CASNFRRGVGSEAFF | TGTGCCAGCAATTTTCGACGGGGCGTTGGGTCTGAAGCTTTCTTT | . | . | TRBJ1-1 | TRBV27
CASSVAGSWGEQFF | TGTGCCAGCAGCGTAGCGGGTAGTTGGGGTGAGCAGTTCTTC | . | TRBD2 | TRBJ2-1 | TRBV7-9
CASSLFLTVGTGELFF | TGTGCCAGCAGCTTATTCCTAACGGTCGGCACCGGGGAGCTGTTTTTT | few | . | TRBJ2-2 | TRBV7-2
CASSRRTGGRDTQYF | TGTGCCAGCAGTCGCCGGACAGGGGGCAGAGATACGCAGTATTTT | few | TRBD1 | TRBJ2-3 | TRBV27
CASSRANTQYF | TGTGCCAGCAGTCGAGCTAATACGCAGTATTTT | . | . | TRBJ2-3 | TRBV7-2
CAIGLQGPGGTQYF | TGTGCCATTGGGCTACAGGGGCCCGGTGGGACCCAGTACTTC | . | TRBD1 | TRBJ2-5 | TRBV10-3
CASSSGTGSYEQYF | TGTGCCAGCAGTTCCGGGACAGGATCCTACGAGCAGTACTTC | few | TRBD1 | TRBJ2-7 | TRBV2
CASSYGQGRETQYF | TGTGCCAGCAGTTACGGGCAGGGTAGGGAGACCCAGTACTTC | . | . | TRBJ2-5 | TRBV6-6
CASSRVSQNTGELFF | TGTGCCAGCTCAAGGGTCAGCCAGAACACCGGGGAGCTGTTTTTT | . | . | TRBJ2-2 | TRBV18
CATSRSWGVYSNQPQHF | TGTGCCACCAGCCGTTCTTGGGGGGTGTATAGCAATCAGCCCCAGCATTTT | . | . | TRBJ1-5 | TRBV15
CASSLSEYEQYF | TGTGCCAGCAGCTTGTCAGAGTACGAGCAGTACTTC | . | . | TRBJ2-7 | TRBV28
CASTQFPSTGVEGNEQFF | TGTGCCAGCACCCAGTTCCCTTCTACTGGGGTGGAAGGCAATGAGCAGTTCTTC | . | . | TRBJ2-1 | TRBV27
CASSQGGQEAFF | TGCGCCAGCAGCCAAGGGGGACAGGAAGCTTTCTTT | . | TRBD1 | TRBJ1-1 | TRBV4-3
CASSDQGARGNTIYF | TGTGCCAGCAGCGACCAAGGGGCGCGGGGAAACACCATATATTTT | . | . | TRBJ1-3 | TRBV7-2
CASSPKAGDSTDTQYF | TGTGCCAGCAGCCCAAAAGCGGGAGATAGCACAGATACGCAGTATTTT | . | TRBD2 | TRBJ2-3 | TRBV7-9
CASSTPRQGAWGSNSPLHF | TGTGCCAGCAGCACCCCGCGACAGGGGGCTTGGGGTTCTAATTCACCCCTCCACTTT | few | TRBD1 | TRBJ1-6 | TRBV7-2
CASGQGKDTQYF | TGCGCCAGCGGACAGGGAAAGGATACGCAGTATTTT | . | TRBD1 | TRBJ2-3 | TRBV10-2
CSVESGGVDTQYF | TGCAGCGTTGAGTCTGGGGGAGTAGATACGCAGTATTTT | . | . | TRBJ2-3 | TRBV29-1
CASRGDNYGYTF | TGTGCCAGCAGAGGGGATAACTATGGCTACACCTTC | few | . | TRBJ1-2 | TRBV2
CASSLWGINDEQYF | TGTGCCAGCAGCTTGTGGGGGATAAACGACGAGCAGTACTTC | . | . | TRBJ2-7 | TRBV5-8
CASREGGYNEQFF | TGTGCCAGCAGGGAGGGAGGGTACAATGAGCAGTTCTTC | once | TRBD2 | TRBJ2-1 | TRBV7-9
CAISNSGTLTDTQYF | TGTGCCATCAGCAATAGCGGGACCCTCACAGATACGCAGTATTTT | . | TRBD2 | TRBJ2-3 | TRBV10-3
CASSRSGQGNGYTF | TGTGCCAGCAGCCGCAGTGGCCAGGGGAATGGCTACACCTTC | few | . | TRBJ1-2 | TRBV5-4
CASKDGAGGPYEQYF | TGTGCCAGCAAGGACGGTGCGGGAGGGCCCTACGAGCAGTACTTC | . | TRBD2 | TRBJ2-7 | TRBV6-1
CASSTYRDIFRGENIQYF | TGTGCCAGCAGCACCTACCGGGACATCTTTAGGGGTGAAAACATTCAGTACTTC | . | . | TRBJ2-4 | TRBV5-4
CASGTSEIQYF | TGTGCCAGCGGGACTAGCGAGATTCAGTACTTC | many | TRBD2 | TRBJ2-4 | TRBV2
CSVSTGLAGTYNEQFF | TGCAGCGTTTCCACTGGACTAGCGGGAACCTACAATGAGCAGTTCTTC | few | TRBD2 | TRBJ2-1 | TRBV29-1
CASSRGSGELFF | TGTGCCAGCTCCAGGGGTTCCGGGGAGCTGTTTTTT | . | . | TRBJ2-2 | TRBV18
CASSLLAGSYGYTF | TGTGCCAGCAGTTTACTCGCGGGAAGCTATGGCTACACCTTC | . | . | TRBJ1-2 | TRBV27
CASSSGGNLYEQYF | TGTGCCAGCAGTTCAGGGGGCAATCTCTACGAGCAGTACTTC | . | TRBD1 | TRBJ2-7 | TRBV28
CASSPLTGLGETQYF | TGTGCCAGCAGCCCGCTGACAGGGCTCGGGGAGACCCAGTACTTC | . | TRBD1 | TRBJ2-5 | TRBV7-6
CASRVSSTEAFF | TGTGCCAGCAGGGTCTCATCCACTGAAGCTTTCTTT | . | . | TRBJ1-1 | TRBV2
CASASGTSGEETQYF | TGTGCCAGCGCAAGTGGGACTAGCGGGGAAGAGACCCAGTACTTC | few | TRBD2 | TRBJ2-5 | TRBV11-1
CASSLSGADTQYF | TGTGCCAGCAGCTTATCGGGTGCAGATACGCAGTATTTT | few | . | TRBJ2-3 | TRBV7-9
CASGLRDRGYNEQFF | TGTGCCAGCGGACTCCGGGACAGGGGTTACAATGAGCAGTTCTTC | few | TRBD1 | TRBJ2-1 | TRBV28
CASSRTDYYEQYF | TGTGCCAGCAGCCGGACAGATTACTACGAGCAGTACTTC | . | . | TRBJ2-7 | TRBV14
CSGSGIRQQYF | TGCAGTGGTAGTGGTATACGACAGCAGTACTTC | . | . | TRBJ2-7 | TRBV20-1
CASSLVRVGTEAFF | TGTGCCAGCAGCTTAGTAAGGGTGGGGACTGAAGCTTTCTTT | . | . | TRBJ1-1 | TRBV11-2
CASSLRDWPRDTQYF | TGTGCCAGCAGCCTCCGGGACTGGCCCCGAGATACGCAGTATTTT | . | . | TRBJ2-3 | TRBV7-8
CASSLTSGPETQYF | TGTGCCAGCTCACTCACTAGCGGCCCCGAGACCCAGTACTTC | few | TRBD2 | TRBJ2-5 | TRBV18
CASSLREFADTQYF | TGTGCCAGCAGCTTACGGGAGTTCGCAGATACGCAGTATTTT | . | . | TRBJ2-3 | TRBV7-9
CASSLTQDTGELFF | TGTGCCAGCAGCTTGACTCAGGACACCGGGGAGCTGTTTTTT | few | . | TRBJ2-2 | TRBV7-9
CASSSAGQGFFGTF | TGTGCCAGCAGCTCAGCCGGACAGGGTTTTTTTGGCACCTTC | few | TRBD1 | TRBJ1-2 | TRBV7-9
CASSLMQAGDEQYF | TGTGCCAGCAGCTTAATGCAGGCGGGGGACGAGCAGTACTTC | few | TRBD2 | TRBJ2-7 | TRBV7-2
CASKPGGWMYEQYF | TGTGCCAGTAAGCCGGGAGGATGGATGTACGAGCAGTACTTC | . | TRBD2 | TRBJ2-7 | TRBV19
CATTRDSSNQPQHF | TGTGCCACCACGCGGGACAGTAGCAATCAGCCCCAGCATTTT | . | TRBD1 | TRBJ1-5 | TRBV10-3